What follows are 21 T cell receptor beta chains derived from one specimen sequenced in a study of CD8 T cells in ankylosing spondylitis. Findings of the study overall: In ankylosing spondylitis blood, a motif of roughly eight highly homologous TCR beta variants appeared characteristic.

Antigen specificity for these receptors is unknown. TCRdb re-called the 5' RACE reads through MiXCR, storing one row per CDR3 protein. This table has fewer than 750,000 distinct CDR3 sequences, around 20% appearing once. The sample was blood, either unsorted or a sorted T cell fraction (not recorded which). Receptors were obtained from a male donor with ankylosing spondylitis.

This clonotype was seen more than once but under ten times. A junction end diverges from the germline sequence, so it may reflect a read error. The chain is built from TRBV7-2 and TRBJ1-5, with unresolved D. CDR3 length equals 15 residues. CDR1 and CDR2 from the germline V gene are SGHTA and FQGNSA. The CDR3 sequence: CASSLNRPGMEPQHF. For the CDR3, the DNA is TGTGCAAGCAGCTTAAATCGTCCGGGAATGGAGCCCCAGCATTTT.

The chain is built from TRBV4-1 and TRBJ1-4; no reliable D call. CDR3 length: 16 amino acids. The germline V gene has CDR1 MGHRA and CDR2 YSYEKL. V was pared by 4 bases and J by 0 bases, with 12 bases between. The DNA of the CDR3 is TGCGCCAGCAGCCGGAGACCGGGCACAACTAATGAAAAACTGTTTTTT. Translation: CASSRRPGTTNEKLFF.

This clonotype was found a few times. The chain links TRBV29-1 to TRBJ2-5; tentatively, D is TRBD2 (7 bases). This CDR3 contains 12 residues. Germline CDR1 is SQVTM and CDR2 is ANQGSEA. The V end lost 6 bases, the J end lost 5 bases, and 13 bases lay between the germline ends. Here the CDR3 DNA reads TGCAGCGTGGGTGGGAGGGGGGAGACCCAGTACTTC. This translates into CSVGGRGETQYF. Based on the CDR3 plus reference TRBV29-1 and TRBJ2-5, the full variable domain is SAVISQKPSRDICQRGTSLTIQCQVDSQVTMMFWYRQQPGQSLTLIATANQGSEATYESGFVIDKFPISRPNLTFSTLTVSNMSPEDSSIYLCSVGGRGETQYFGPGTRLLVL.

The chain combines TRBV29-1 with TRBJ1-1; tentative D call: TRBD1 (5 bases). The CDR3 contains 12 residues. With 3 bases removed from V and 4 bases from J, the gap between germline ends came to 9 bases. CDR1 SQVTM and CDR2 ANQGSEA come from the germline V gene. In DNA form, the CDR3 reads TGCAGCGTTGATCAGGGTATCACTGAAGCTTTCTTT. This codes for CSVDQGITEAFF.

The V call is TRBV4-2, the J call TRBJ2-2; TRBD1 is a possible D gene (5 bases). The V end was cut by 4 bases, the J end by 2 bases, with 11 bases between. This CDR3 has 15 amino acids. CDR1 is LGHNA, CDR2 YNFKEQ, per germline. The CDR3 spells CASSPSQGNTGELFF. Written as DNA, the CDR3 is TGTGCCAGCAGCCCATCCCAGGGTAACACCGGGGAGCTGTTTTTT.

The rearrangement joins TRBV13 to TRBJ2-2; TRBD2 is a possible D gene (6 bases). Germline lookup yields CDR1 PRHDT and CDR2 FYEKMQ (reference sequence). The V gene lost 5 bases and the J gene lost 3 bases, with 19 bases spanning the gap. This CDR3 spans 17 amino acids. For the CDR3, the DNA is TGTGCCAGCAGCGCCTTCGGAGGGACTGGGTACACCGGGGAGCTGTTTTTT. It specifies CASSAFGGTGYTGELFF.

This clonotype occurred a few times. V is TRBV20-1 and J is TRBJ2-1; D ambiguous. The CDR3 consists of 11 residues. V dropped 6 bases and J dropped 2 bases, with 5 bases sitting between them. Germline assignment: CDR1 DFQATT and CDR2 SNEGSKA (reference sequence). DNA for the CDR3: TGCAGTGCAAACACCTACAATGAGCAGTTCTTC. Protein product: CSANTYNEQFF.

This clonotype has a single count. The chain uses TRBV5-4 and TRBJ2-6; the D gene is possibly TRBD1 (5 bases). In germline, CDR1 is SGHNT, CDR2 YYREEE (reference sequence). Trimming removed 0 bases from V and 5 bases from J, with 9 bases in between. The CDR3 extends over 15 amino acids. CDR3 sequence (DNA): TGTGCCAGCAGCTTGGAAGGGGCGCGGGCCAACGTCCTGACTTTC. It specifies CASSLEGARANVLTF.

The genes are TRBV4-1 and TRBJ2-3; 10 nucleotides line up with TRBD2. The CDR3 contains 18 residues. Trimming cost V 3 bases and J 2 bases; bases outside gene matches: 11. CDR1 MGHRA and CDR2 YSYEKL come from the germline V gene. The CDR3 sequence is CASSQLIASGGLTDTQYF. CDR3 bases: TGCGCCAGCAGCCAGTTAATAGCTAGCGGGGGTCTCACAGATACGCAGTATTTT.

This clonotype was counted at least ten times. The chain is built from TRBV12-3 or TRBV12-4 and TRBJ1-2; 7 bases fit TRBD1. Losses at the gene ends were 6 bases for V and 2 bases for J; bases not matched to a gene: 3. The CDR3 extends over 13 amino acids. CDR3 in DNA: TGTGCCAGCAGCCTGGGACAGAACTATGGCTACACCTTC. This sequence encodes CASSLGQNYGYTF.

The rearrangement links TRBV7-8 to TRBJ2-7; D possibly corresponds to TRBD2 (5 bases). CDR1 SGHVS and CDR2 FQNEAQ come from the germline V gene. Between the trimmed V and J ends, which lost 1 base and 2 bases, there was a span of 21 bases. CDR3 size: 18 residues. This CDR3 reads CASSLEGSVRVIPYEQYF. CDR3 bases: TGTGCCAGCAGCTTAGAAGGTTCGGTGAGGGTAATCCCCTACGAGCAGTACTTC.

The chain is built from TRBV29-1 and TRBJ2-1; either TRBD1 or TRBD2 may supply D (5 bases each). There are 14 residues in the CDR3. Trimming took off 7 bases at V and 1 base at J, with 14 bases between the two ends. Germline-derived CDR1 and CDR2 are SQVTM and ANQGSEA. The CDR3 sequence is CSGGRSGSYNEQFF. The CDR3 DNA sequence: TGCAGCGGGGGCCGAAGCGGTTCCTACAATGAGCAGTTCTTC.

This clonotype was recorded many times. The gene calls are TRBV12-3 or TRBV12-4 and TRBJ2-2; 8 bases line up with TRBD2. V was pared by 5 bases and J by 7 bases, with 6 bases of the junction left unmatched. This CDR3 contains 14 residues. The CDR3 sequence: CASSILAAGGELFF. The CDR3 bases are TGTGCCAGCAGTATACTAGCGGCGGGCGGGGAGCTGTTTTTT.

The CDR3: CASSQDRDYGDTQYF. CDR3 sequence (DNA): TGCGCCAGCAGCCAAGATCGGGACTATGGAGATACGCAGTATTTT. This rearrangement joins TRBV4-3 to TRBJ2-3, with 7 bases that match TRBD2. The CDR3 loop spans 15 amino acids. V shed 0 bases, J shed 5 bases, and the junction held 5 bases outside the gene matches. Germline CDR1 and CDR2: LGHNA and YSLEER.

This clonotype was counted at least ten times. The V and J genes are TRBV2 and TRBJ2-7, with TRBD1 matching over 8 bases. The CDR3 extends over 13 amino acids. Germline V gene lookup returns CDR1 SNHLY and CDR2 FYNNEI. J lost 3 bases, V lost 6 bases, and 4 bases had no gene match. Here the CDR3 reads CASRGDRLYEQYF. CDR3 DNA: TGTGCCAGCAGGGGGGACAGGCTCTACGAGCAGTACTTC.

This chain joins TRBV5-4 and TRBJ2-2; 8 positions match TRBD1. Germline V CDR1 and CDR2: SGHNT, YYREEE (reference sequence). V dropped 4 bases and J dropped 4; count of bases not matched to a gene: 6. The CDR3 spans 15 residues. This chain's CDR3 is CASSPTDRATGELFF. The CDR3 bases are TGTGCCAGCAGCCCTACGGACAGGGCCACCGGGGAGCTGTTTTTT.

This clonotype was found many times. The CDR3 DNA is TGTGCCATCAGTGATACAGGGAAAGCTGGAAACACCATATATTTT. Translation: CAISDTGKAGNTIYF. This rearrangement joins TRBV10-3 to TRBJ1-3; D perhaps matches TRBD1 (6 bases). Looked up from germline, CDR1 is ENHRY and CDR2 is SYGVKD. V lost 3 bases to trimming and J lost 2 bases, with 11 bases between them. CDR3 length: 15 residues.

This clonotype was observed at least ten times. This chain links TRBV12-3 or TRBV12-4 with TRBJ2-5; TRBD1 is a possible D gene (5 bases). This CDR3 region has 14 residues. The germline V and J ends were trimmed by 3 bases and 2 bases, with 10 bases remaining between them. CDR3 sequence: CASSLAGPQETQYF. The CDR3 bases are TGTGCCAGCAGTTTGGCAGGGCCACAAGAGACCCAGTACTTC.

The rearrangement links TRBV6-6 to TRBJ2-5; TRBD1 aligns across 7 bases. There are 13 residues in the CDR3. CDR1 is MNHNY, CDR2 SVGAGI, per germline (reference sequence). After removal of 6 bases from V and 2 bases from J, the junction contained 3 bases not matched to a gene. The CDR3 loop reads CASRKGQQETQYF. In DNA form, the CDR3 reads TGTGCCAGCAGAAAGGGACAGCAAGAGACCCAGTACTTC.

The chain has TRBV2 and TRBJ1-4; D gene uncertain. V lost 7 bases and J lost 8, with 8 bases in between. The germline V gene has CDR1 SNHLY and CDR2 FYNNEI. This CDR3 is built from 11 residues. The CDR3 DNA follows: TGTGCCAGCATAGGGAGCGAAAAACTGTTTTTT. Translated: CASIGSEKLFF.

The chain joins TRBV5-1 to TRBJ2-5, with D maybe TRBD2 (6 bases). Deletions cut 4 bases from V and 2 bases from J, with 18 bases between. The germline gives CDR1 SGHRS, CDR2 YFSETQ. The length of the CDR3 is 16 residues. CDR3 bases: TGCGCCAGCAGCCCCGGTGGGGCTAGCGCACAAGAGACCCAGTACTTC. This translates into CASSPGGASAQETQYF. The variable domain in full, completed from reference TRBV5-1 and TRBJ2-5, reads KAGVTQTPRYLIKTRGQQVTLSCSPISGHRSVSWYQQTPGQGLQFLFEYFSETQRNKGNFPGRFSGRQFSNSRSEMNVSTLELGDSALYLCASSPGGASAQETQYFGPGTRLLVL.